This is a list of T cell receptor beta chains from one sample in a study of T-cell memory formation after mild COVID-19. MiXCR, applied by TCRdb to the 5' RACE reads, yields one record per CDR3 protein. The sample shows about 180,000 distinct CDR3 sequences, about a sixth of them seen only once. Sequenced sample: PBMCs or a T cell subset sorted from them (not recorded which). These receptors all stem from an adult woman who had mild COVID-19 (a few samples of this study predate the infection). Cell type and time point are not known. Each CDR3 is given with its conserved first and last residue. The D gene is left open where the match is weak. The size entry is marked missing in some rows and otherwise reads once, few, many or a size class.

TRBV5-6,NA,TRBD1,TRBJ1-2,TGTGCCAGCAGCTTGGGGGACAGGCAAAACTATGGCTACACCTTC,CASSLGDRQNYGYTF
TRBV7-3,NA,TRBD1,TRBJ1-1,TGTGCCAGCAGCTTACAGGGGGCGAAGACTGAAGCTTTCTTT,CASSLQGAKTEAFF
TRBV4-1,NA,NA,TRBJ2-1,TGCGCCAGCAGCCGGGGGGGCCTTTTAGGAGTGAGTAGTGAGCAGTTCTTC,CASSRGGLLGVSSEQFF
TRBV12-3/TRBV12-4,few,NA,TRBJ2-2,TGTGCCAGCAGTTTTCAGGGAGACACCGGGGAGCTGTTTTTT,CASSFQGDTGELFF
TRBV5-1,few,NA,TRBJ1-3,TGCGCCAGCAGCTTATCGAACTCTGGAAACACCATATATTTT,CASSLSNSGNTIYF
TRBV24-1,NA,NA,TRBJ2-5,TGTGCCACCAGTGGTCGCGGACGGGAGACCCAGTACTTC,CATSGRGRETQYF
TRBV18,NA,NA,TRBJ2-3,TGTGCCAGCTCACGCAGCGCGGAGGGTAGCACAGATACGCAGTATTTT,CASSRSAEGSTDTQYF
TRBV4-2,many,TRBD2,TRBJ2-5,TGTGCCAGCAGCCAGCAACCCCTTCTAGCGGGAGAGGAGACCCAGTACTTC,CASSQQPLLAGEETQYF
TRBV4-1,once,NA,TRBJ2-3,TGCGCCAGCAGCCAAGACGCCGGATTCACAGATACGCAGTATTTT,CASSQDAGFTDTQYF
TRBV5-1,few,NA,TRBJ2-2,TGCGCCAGCAGCTTGACGGGAGCAAACACCGGGGAGCTGTTTTTT,CASSLTGANTGELFF
TRBV6-5,few,TRBD2,TRBJ2-1,TGTGCCAGCAGTTCAACGTCTAGCGGGGATTACAATGAGCAGTTCTTC,CASSSTSSGDYNEQFF
TRBV5-1,few,NA,TRBJ2-7,TGCGCCAGCAGCCCTGGGCAGTCTCGTTACGAGCAGTACTTC,CASSPGQSRYEQYF
TRBV20-1,few,NA,TRBJ2-5,TGCAGTGCTAGAGTCGTGGGCCCCCAAGAGACCCAGTACTTC,CSARVVGPQETQYF
TRBV15,few,NA,TRBJ2-2,TGTGCCACCAGCAGAGTAGACACGAACACCGGGGAGCTGTTTTTT,CATSRVDTNTGELFF
TRBV27,few,NA,TRBJ1-2,TGTGCCAGCAGTTTTTACACTCAAGGTTCTAACTATGGCTACACCTTC,CASSFYTQGSNYGYTF
TRBV30,NA,TRBD1,TRBJ1-6,TGTGCCTGGAAGCTGTGGGACAGGAGTTCACCCCTCCACTTT,CAWKLWDRSSPLHF
TRBV9,few,TRBD2,TRBJ2-7,TGTGCCAGCAGCGTAGGGGGGACTAGCGGGCTTTACGAGCAGTACTTC,CASSVGGTSGLYEQYF
TRBV10-3,NA,NA,TRBJ2-5,TGTGCCATCAGTGGAGGTGAAGGGCGGCCGAAAGGAGAGACCCAGTACTTC,CAISGGEGRPKGETQYF
TRBV10-3,many,NA,TRBJ2-1,TGTGCCATCGGTCCAGGGACCTACAATGAGCAGTTCTTC,CAIGPGTYNEQFF
TRBV5-1,few,NA,TRBJ2-1,TGCGCCAGCAGCCCGAGGGGCCGCGACAATGAGCAGTTCTTC,CASSPRGRDNEQFF
TRBV27,many,TRBD2,TRBJ2-7,TGTGCCAGCAGTTCGCCTTGGACTAGCGGCCCCTACGAGCAGTACTTC,CASSSPWTSGPYEQYF
TRBV5-1,many,TRBD1,TRBJ2-7,TGCGCCAGCAGCCGGACAGGGGAGGGCTACGAGCAGTACTTC,CASSRTGEGYEQYF
TRBV2,NA,TRBD2,TRBJ2-1,TGTGCCAGCAGTGTAGCGGGAGGCTTCTACAATGAGCAGTTCTTC,CASSVAGGFYNEQFF